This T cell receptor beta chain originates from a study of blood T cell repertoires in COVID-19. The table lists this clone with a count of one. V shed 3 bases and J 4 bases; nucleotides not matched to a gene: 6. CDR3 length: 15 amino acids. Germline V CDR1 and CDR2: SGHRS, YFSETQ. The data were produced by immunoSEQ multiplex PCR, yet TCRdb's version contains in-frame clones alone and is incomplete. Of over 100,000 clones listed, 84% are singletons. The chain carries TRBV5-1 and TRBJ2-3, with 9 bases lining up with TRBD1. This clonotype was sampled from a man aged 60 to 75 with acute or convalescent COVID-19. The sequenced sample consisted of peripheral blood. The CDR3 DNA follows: TGCGCCAGCAGCTACCGGGACAGGGTACCAGATACGCAGTATTTT. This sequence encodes CASSYRDRVPDTQYF.